A selection of T cell receptor beta chains follows, all from one sample in a study of CD8 T cells in Susac syndrome. TCRdb reanalysed the immunoSEQ multiplex PCR reads using MiXCR and keeps one entry per CDR3 protein. The top ten clones hold about 0.095% of a sample with 200,000 to 300,000 distinct CDR3 sequences, 90% to 96% of them seen once. The sequenced material came from CD4+ T cells from PBMCs. These receptors all stem from a human donor with Susac syndrome. CDR3s include the opening cysteine and the closing phenylalanine or tryptophan. Fields, in order: J gene, D gene, V gene, clone size, CDR3 DNA, CDR3 protein. The D gene is left open where the match is weak. Not all rows give a size; the values are once, few, many and, for expanded clones, a class.

j_gene: TRBJ2-5; d_gene: NA; v_gene: TRBV25-1; abundance: once; CDR3nt: TGTGCCAGCAGTGAATCGACTGGCCCTGGGGAGACCCAGTACTTC; CDR3aa: CASSESTGPGETQYF
j_gene: TRBJ1-5; d_gene: NA; v_gene: TRBV20-1; abundance: NA; CDR3nt: TGCAGTGCTAGATCCCTAGGTCAGCCCCAGCATTTT; CDR3aa: CSARSLGQPQHF
j_gene: TRBJ2-3; d_gene: NA; v_gene: TRBV12-3/TRBV12-4; abundance: NA; CDR3nt: TGTGCCAGCAGTTTACGGTTGACAGATACGCAGTATTTT; CDR3aa: CASSLRLTDTQYF
j_gene: TRBJ1-1; d_gene: NA; v_gene: TRBV30; abundance: NA; CDR3nt: TGTGCCTGGAATCTCCTGAACACTGAAGCTTTCTTT; CDR3aa: CAWNLLNTEAFF
j_gene: TRBJ2-4; d_gene: NA; v_gene: TRBV7-2; abundance: NA; CDR3nt: TGTGCCAGCAGCTTAGCGCAATCTGGGGATAGGTACTTC; CDR3aa: CASSLAQSGDRYF
j_gene: TRBJ2-7; d_gene: NA; v_gene: TRBV6-5; abundance: NA; CDR3nt: TGTGCCAGCAGGAGGGTAGCCTACGAGCAGTACTTC; CDR3aa: CASRRVAYEQYF
j_gene: TRBJ2-3; d_gene: NA; v_gene: TRBV7-8; abundance: NA; CDR3nt: TGTGCCAGCAACCAGGACTATCAGCTCACAGATACGCAGTATTTT; CDR3aa: CASNQDYQLTDTQYF
j_gene: TRBJ2-1; d_gene: NA; v_gene: TRBV3-1; abundance: NA; CDR3nt: TGTGCCAGCAGCCAAGTAGGGCGGAAAAGCTCCTACAATGAGCAGTTCTTC; CDR3aa: CASSQVGRKSSYNEQFF
j_gene: TRBJ1-2; d_gene: TRBD1; v_gene: TRBV20-1; abundance: NA; CDR3nt: TGCAGTGCTAGACCCCCTGACAGGGAATGGTATGGCTACACCTTC; CDR3aa: CSARPPDREWYGYTF
j_gene: TRBJ2-7; d_gene: NA; v_gene: TRBV25-1; abundance: NA; CDR3nt: TGTGCCAGCAGTGAATCAGCCTCCTACGAGCAGTACTTC; CDR3aa: CASSESASYEQYF
j_gene: TRBJ1-2; d_gene: NA; v_gene: TRBV29-1; abundance: NA; CDR3nt: TGCAGCGTTGATAGGCGGGTTGCTGGCTACACCTTC; CDR3aa: CSVDRRVAGYTF
j_gene: TRBJ2-3; d_gene: NA; v_gene: TRBV7-9; abundance: NA; CDR3nt: TGTGCCAGCAGCTTAGCGCCGAGACTCCCAAAGCTCGCAGATACGCAGTATTTT; CDR3aa: CASSLAPRLPKLADTQYF
j_gene: TRBJ1-2; d_gene: NA; v_gene: TRBV7-8; abundance: NA; CDR3nt: TGTGCCAGCAGCTTAAGACAAACTAACTATGGCTACACCTTC; CDR3aa: CASSLRQTNYGYTF
j_gene: TRBJ2-6; d_gene: NA; v_gene: TRBV9; abundance: NA; CDR3nt: TGTGCCAGCAGCCCGAGCGCGGGGGCCGGGGCCAACGTCCTGACTTTC; CDR3aa: CASSPSAGAGANVLTF
j_gene: TRBJ1-1; d_gene: NA; v_gene: TRBV7-2; abundance: few; CDR3nt: TGTGCCAGCAGCCCGGGACCAGTGAACACTGAAGCTTTCTTT; CDR3aa: CASSPGPVNTEAFF
j_gene: TRBJ2-3; d_gene: NA; v_gene: TRBV29-1; abundance: NA; CDR3nt: TGCAGCGTTGAAACCACAGATACGCAGTATTTT; CDR3aa: CSVETTDTQYF
j_gene: TRBJ2-1; d_gene: NA; v_gene: TRBV20-1; abundance: NA; CDR3nt: TGCAGTGCTAGAGTGGAGGCTGGTTTGGATGAGCAGTTCTTC; CDR3aa: CSARVEAGLDEQFF
j_gene: TRBJ1-2; d_gene: NA; v_gene: TRBV5-1; abundance: NA; CDR3nt: TGCGCCAGCAGCTCGGTCTGGACAGCACATGGCTACACCTTC; CDR3aa: CASSSVWTAHGYTF
j_gene: TRBJ2-1; d_gene: NA; v_gene: TRBV28; abundance: NA; CDR3nt: TGTGCCAGCAGTTTGGGTGGACAGAGGAACAATGAGCAGTTCTTC; CDR3aa: CASSLGGQRNNEQFF
j_gene: TRBJ2-7; d_gene: NA; v_gene: TRBV29-1; abundance: NA; CDR3nt: TGCAGCGTTGAAGATAGCAGTGAGGACGAGCAGTACTTC; CDR3aa: CSVEDSSEDEQYF
j_gene: TRBJ2-5; d_gene: NA; v_gene: TRBV15; abundance: NA; CDR3nt: TGTGCCACCAGCAGAGACGACTTGGGGACCCAGTACTTC; CDR3aa: CATSRDDLGTQYF
j_gene: TRBJ1-2; d_gene: TRBD1; v_gene: TRBV29-1; abundance: NA; CDR3nt: TGCAGCGTTGAAGAACAGGGGTCCTATGGCTACACCTTC; CDR3aa: CSVEEQGSYGYTF